This T cell receptor (beta chain) was sequenced during a study of blood T cell repertoires in COVID-19. Study details: Italy, Spain and the United States were the sources of the convalescent and acute COVID-19 samples. Sample material is recorded as cDNA or gDNA derived from T cells, B-cell-depleted T cells, or PBMCs.

J gave up 2 bases and V 6 bases, and 13 bases lay outside the gene matches. This CDR3 comprises 18 residues. Germline CDR1 reads LNHDA; CDR2 reads SQIVND (reference sequence). Original methodology: Researchers report that nucleated cell counts were estimated from reference gene primer amplification. Assay: immunoSEQ multiplex PCR; the TCRdb copy retains only in-frame clones and omits some. V and J calls and clone size are copied from that table; D and trimming were computed from the DNA. This sample has over 100,000 clones, with about 79% found just once. This sequence was found in a woman of 80 years or more with active or convalescent COVID-19. The V call is TRBV19, the J call TRBJ2-6; 7 positions agree with TRBD1. The material sequenced was peripheral blood. CDR3 in amino acids: CASSRRGGPLTGANVLTF. The CDR3 DNA follows: TGTGCCAGTAGCCGACGAGGGGGCCCGTTGACTGGGGCCAACGTCCTGACTTTC.